This T cell receptor (beta chain) appears in the sequencing data of a study of cytomegalovirus exposure and HLA in healthy donors. The primer mix had 60 Vbeta and 13 Jbeta primers. TCRdb keeps only in-frame clones here, not all; method: immunoSEQ multiplex PCR. The sample gives about 170,000 clones, 70% to 80% of which show up once; 0.75% to 0.8% is in the top ten. Germline V gives CDR1 SGHTA, CDR2 FQGTGA. This CDR3 comprises 13 residues. Trimming removed 3 bases from V and 0 bases from J, with 6 bases in between. As for this clone: Its specificity is unknown.

Study results and limitations: Some V segments, TRBV6-2 and TRBV6-3 among them, were indistinguishable and were therefore excluded. Roughly uniform sequencing depth across donors was assumed, possibly incorrectly. Several of the most significant clusters appeared, in a later analysis, to be linked to common viral pathogens. Clonal expansion was found to be greater in HLA-associated TCR beta chains than in equally common others in a later analysis.

The V gene is TRBV7-3, the J gene TRBJ2-7; possible D gene TRBD2, 5 bases. The TCR sequence derives from a female donor in good health and CMV-seronegative. Sequencing used PBMCs. The CDR3 DNA is TGTGCCAGCAGCTTTGGGAGCTCCTACGAGCAGTACTTC. It translates to CASSFGSSYEQYF.